Listed below are T cell receptor beta chains from one sample, sequenced in a study of graft-versus-host responses after intestinal transplantation. These receptors' targets are unknown. The assay was immunoSEQ multiplex PCR, and TCRdb's table has in-frame clones only and misses some. This sample has 90,000 to 100,000 clones, with roughly 90% found just once. Sequenced material: unstimulated CD8+ T cells sorted from spleen or lymph node cells, taken before intestinal transplant. The source is a human donor who received an intestinal transplant. Each CDR3 is given with its conserved first and last residue. A D gene is named only where the DNA matches it firmly. Clone sizes are given selectively: once, few, many, or a class where the clone is expanded.

CDR3aa | CDR3nt | v_gene | d_gene | abundance | j_gene
CASSLRTGSGEQYF | TGCGCCAGCAGCCTCCGGACAGGTTCGGGGGAGCAGTACTTC | TRBV5-1 | TRBD1 | few | TRBJ2-7
CASRDLRQGLGDTQYF | TGTGCCAGCAGGGATTTGAGACAGGGCTTAGGAGATACGCAGTATTTT | TRBV2 | TRBD1 | - | TRBJ2-3
CASSQLRTRGEQYF | TGCGCCAGCAGCCAACTCCGGACCCGGGGCGAGCAGTACTTC | TRBV4-1 | - | - | TRBJ2-7
CASSESTIVGGPWNEQFF | TGCGCCAGCAGTGAGTCGACGATAGTCGGGGGGCCCTGGAATGAGCAGTTCTTC | TRBV10-2 | - | - | TRBJ2-1
CASSGGLAPSSYEQYF | TGTGCCAGCAGCGGCGGACTAGCGCCGAGCTCCTACGAGCAGTACTTC | TRBV5-6 | TRBD2 | - | TRBJ2-7
CASSQTAYEQYF | TGTGCCAGCAGCCAGACAGCCTACGAGCAGTACTTC | TRBV6-5 | - | - | TRBJ2-7
CASSTYELEQFF | TGTGCCAGCAGCACCTACGAGCTTGAGCAGTTCTTC | TRBV28 | - | - | TRBJ2-1
CASSLKARGEQYF | TGTGCCAGCAGCTTAAAAGCGCGGGGCGAGCAGTACTTC | TRBV11-1 | - | - | TRBJ2-7
CASSPGAQSTEAFF | TGTGCCAGCTCACCGGGGGCCCAGAGCACTGAAGCTTTCTTT | TRBV18 | - | - | TRBJ1-1
CASSPGGGNTEAFF | TGTGCCAGCAGTCCCGGGGGGGGGAACACTGAAGCTTTCTTT | TRBV6-5 | - | few | TRBJ1-1
CASSLVGGQGSTEAFF | TGTGCCAGCAGCTTAGTAGGGGGACAGGGTAGTACTGAAGCTTTCTTT | TRBV7-9 | TRBD1 | - | TRBJ1-1
CASSSPGQSTNEKLFF | TGTGCCAGCAGCTCCCCTGGACAGTCAACTAATGAAAAACTGTTTTTT | TRBV7-9 | - | - | TRBJ1-4
CASSTSGGIYSYEQYF | TGTGCCAGCAGTACCTCAGGGGGAATTTATTCCTACGAGCAGTACTTC | TRBV28 | TRBD1 | - | TRBJ2-7
CAWSVSPTGNQPQHF | TGTGCCTGGAGTGTATCACCGACAGGCAATCAGCCCCAGCATTTT | TRBV30 | - | - | TRBJ1-5
CASSREGSGALYNEQFF | TGTGCCAGCAGCCGGGAAGGTAGCGGGGCCCTCTACAATGAGCAGTTCTTC | TRBV5-6 | TRBD2 | - | TRBJ2-1
CASSLDGGEYNEQFF | TGTGCCAGCAGCTTAGATGGGGGGGAGTACAATGAGCAGTTCTTC | TRBV7-3 | TRBD2 | - | TRBJ2-1
CASSQDHGTSGNEQFF | TGCGCCAGCAGCCAAGATCACGGGACTAGCGGCAATGAGCAGTTCTTC | TRBV4-3 | TRBD2 | - | TRBJ2-1
CASSLTSGGDANTGELFF | TGTGCCAGCAGCTTGACTAGCGGGGGAGACGCGAACACCGGGGAGCTGTTTTTT | TRBV7-9 | TRBD2 | - | TRBJ2-2
CASSLAGGPGDTQYF | TGCGCCAGCAGCTTAGCGGGAGGGCCGGGAGATACGCAGTATTTT | TRBV5-1 | TRBD2 | - | TRBJ2-3
CASSEGNAGLYGYTF | TGTGCCAGCAGTGAAGGAAACGCGGGTCTCTATGGCTACACCTTC | TRBV2 | - | - | TRBJ1-2
CASSITNTGELFF | TGTGCCAGTAGTATTACGAACACCGGGGAGCTGTTTTTT | TRBV19 | - | - | TRBJ2-2
CASSPRISRGEQYF | TGTGCCAGCAGCCCCCGAATTAGTAGAGGCGAGCAGTACTTC | TRBV5-6 | - | - | TRBJ2-7
CASSGQNKQGNYEQYF | TGTGCCAGCAGTGGACAAAATAAACAGGGAAACTACGAGCAGTACTTC | TRBV2 | - | - | TRBJ2-7
CASSGGTAANTEAFF | TGTGCCAGCAGCGGGGGGACAGCGGCGAACACTGAAGCTTTCTTT | TRBV9 | TRBD1 | - | TRBJ1-1
CAWSVLGVQYEQYF | TGTGCCTGGAGTGTACTCGGGGTCCAGTACGAGCAGTACTTC | TRBV30 | - | - | TRBJ2-7
CAGTLGDRDNEQFF | TGCGCCGGCACTCTCGGGGACAGGGACAATGAGCAGTTCTTC | TRBV10-2 | TRBD1 | - | TRBJ2-1
CASSQGAISTDTQYF | TGTGCCAGCAGCCAGGGGGCAATTAGTACAGATACGCAGTATTTT | TRBV14 | - | - | TRBJ2-3
CTSSLGTSGRVSTGELFF | TGCACCAGCAGCCTTGGGACTAGCGGGAGGGTTAGCACCGGGGAGCTGTTTTTT | TRBV1 | - | once | TRBJ2-2
CASSLRESYNEQFF | TGCGCCAGCAGCCTTCGGGAGTCCTACAATGAGCAGTTCTTC | TRBV4-1 | - | - | TRBJ2-1
CASSPPSGGGNNEQFF | TGTGCCAGCAGCCCACCTTCTGGCGGGGGTAACAATGAGCAGTTCTTC | TRBV7-9 | TRBD2 | - | TRBJ2-1
CASSPATGTAYGYTF | TGCGCCAGCAGCCCGGCTACCGGTACAGCCTATGGCTACACCTTC | TRBV4-1 | - | - | TRBJ1-2
CASSLFVRSGYTF | TGTGCCAGCAGTTTATTTGTTCGGAGTGGCTACACCTTC | TRBV28 | - | once | TRBJ1-2
CASSLSASPYEQYF | TGTGCCAGCAGCTTATCGGCTAGCCCCTACGAGCAGTACTTC | TRBV7-9 | - | - | TRBJ2-7
CAWSQGTAYEQYF | TGTGCCTGGAGTCAGGGGACAGCCTACGAGCAGTACTTC | TRBV30 | TRBD1 | - | TRBJ2-7
CASSIGTEAFF | TGTGCCAGTAGTATAGGGACTGAGGCTTTCTTT | TRBV19 | - | - | TRBJ1-1
CSVEGYQQGYGYTF | TGCAGCGTTGAGGGCTACCAACAGGGTTACGGCTACACCTTC | TRBV29-1 | - | few | TRBJ1-2
CASGQISYEQYF | TGTGCCAGCGGACAGATCTCCTACGAGCAGTACTTC | TRBV7-9 | - | - | TRBJ2-7
CASRFTRWGEEQYF | TGTGCCAGCAGATTCACCCGATGGGGAGAAGAGCAGTACTTC | TRBV11-2 | - | - | TRBJ2-7
CASSQVTVYLATNEKLFF | TGCGCCAGCAGCCAAGTTACGGTGTACCTTGCAACTAATGAAAAACTGTTTTTT | TRBV4-1 | - | - | TRBJ1-4
CASISGGSLNEQFF | TGTGCCAGCATCAGCGGGGGTAGCCTCAATGAGCAGTTCTTC | TRBV6-5 | TRBD2 | - | TRBJ2-1
CASSFGDRNTEAFF | TGTGCCAGCAGCTTCGGGGATAGGAACACTGAAGCTTTCTTT | TRBV6-5 | - | - | TRBJ1-1
CASSLGLAGTDTQYF | TGTGCCAGCAGCTTAGGACTAGCCGGCACAGATACGCAGTATTTT | TRBV7-6 | TRBD2 | once | TRBJ2-3
CASSWAAVTGELFF | TGTGCCAGCAGCTGGGCAGCGGTCACCGGGGAGCTGTTTTTT | TRBV6-5 | - | - | TRBJ2-2
CASSPSTIFYEQYF | TGCGCCAGCAGCCCCTCGACAATATTCTACGAGCAGTACTTC | TRBV4-3 | - | - | TRBJ2-7
CASRALLSSYNEQFF | TGTGCCAGTAGAGCCCTCCTTAGCTCCTACAATGAGCAGTTCTTC | TRBV19 | - | - | TRBJ2-1
CASSVPSDSGVNTGELFF | TGTGCCAGCAGCGTCCCATCCGATTCGGGAGTGAACACCGGGGAGCTGTTTTTT | TRBV7-9 | - | - | TRBJ2-2
CAWSEGARSEAFF | TGTGCCTGGAGCGAGGGGGCGAGGTCTGAAGCTTTCTTT | TRBV30 | TRBD1 | - | TRBJ1-1
CASSSWGEETQYF | TGTGCCAGCAGTAGTTGGGGGGAAGAGACCCAGTACTTC | TRBV6-1 | - | once | TRBJ2-5
CASSYYEGDEQFF | TGTGCCAGCAGTTACTACGAGGGCGATGAGCAGTTCTTC | TRBV6-5 | - | - | TRBJ2-1
CASSPRTSGSPYNEQFF | TGTGCCAGCAGCCCCCGGACTAGCGGGAGTCCCTACAATGAGCAGTTCTTC | TRBV5-4 | TRBD2 | - | TRBJ2-1